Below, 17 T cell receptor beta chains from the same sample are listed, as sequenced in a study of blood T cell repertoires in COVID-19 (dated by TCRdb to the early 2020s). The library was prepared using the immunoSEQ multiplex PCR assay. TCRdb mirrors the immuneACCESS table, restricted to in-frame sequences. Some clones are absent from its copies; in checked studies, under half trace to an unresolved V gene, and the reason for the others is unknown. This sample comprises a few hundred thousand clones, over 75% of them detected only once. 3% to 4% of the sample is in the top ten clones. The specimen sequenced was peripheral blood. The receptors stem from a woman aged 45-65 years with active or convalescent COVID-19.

CDR3 bases: TGCGCCAGCAGCTGGAACCTATGGGACAAACAAGAGACCCAGTACTTC. It is translated as CASSWNLWDKQETQYF. This sequence joins TRBV5-1 and TRBJ2-5, with D perhaps TRBD1 (6 bases). The germline V gene encodes CDR1 SGHRS and CDR2 YFSETQ. V was cut by 3 bases and J by 2 bases, with 17 bases left in between. The CDR3 spans 16 residues.

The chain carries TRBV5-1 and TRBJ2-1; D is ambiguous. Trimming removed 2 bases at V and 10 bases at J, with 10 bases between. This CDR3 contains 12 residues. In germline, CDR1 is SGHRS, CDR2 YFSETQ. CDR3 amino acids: CASSLLADEQFF. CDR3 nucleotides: TGCGCCAGCAGCTTATTAGCAGACGAGCAGTTCTTC.

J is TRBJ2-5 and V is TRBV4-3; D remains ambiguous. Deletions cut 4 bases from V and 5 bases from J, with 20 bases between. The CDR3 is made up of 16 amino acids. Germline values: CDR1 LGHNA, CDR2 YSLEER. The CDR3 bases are TGCGCCAGCAGCCCCGAGGCCCAGTTCGGATGGGAGACCCAGTACTTC. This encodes CASSPEAQFGWETQYF.

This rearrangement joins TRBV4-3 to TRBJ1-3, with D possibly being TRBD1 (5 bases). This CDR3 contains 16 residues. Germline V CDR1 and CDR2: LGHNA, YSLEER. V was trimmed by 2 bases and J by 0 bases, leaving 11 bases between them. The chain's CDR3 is CASSQSVGGSGNTIYF. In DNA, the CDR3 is TGCGCCAGCAGCCAATCCGTCGGGGGCTCTGGAAACACCATATATTTT.

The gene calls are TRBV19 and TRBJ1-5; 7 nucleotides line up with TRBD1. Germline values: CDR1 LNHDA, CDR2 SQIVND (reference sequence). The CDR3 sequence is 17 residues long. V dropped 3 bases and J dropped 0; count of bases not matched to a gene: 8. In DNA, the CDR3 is TGTGCCAGTAGTATCAGGGGGACAACTTATAGCAATCAGCCCCAGCATTTT. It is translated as CASSIRGTTYSNQPQHF.

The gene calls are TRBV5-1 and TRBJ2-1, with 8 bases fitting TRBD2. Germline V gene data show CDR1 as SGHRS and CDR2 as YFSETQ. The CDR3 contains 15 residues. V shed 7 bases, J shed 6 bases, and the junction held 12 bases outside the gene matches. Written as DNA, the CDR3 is TGCGCCAGCGGGGAAGCGGCGGGGGGAGGCAATGAGCAGTTCTTC. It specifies CASGEAAGGGNEQFF. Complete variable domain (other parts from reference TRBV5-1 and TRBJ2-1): KAGVTQTPRYLIKTRGQQVTLSCSPISGHRSVSWYQQTPGQGLQFLFEYFSETQRNKGNFPGRFSGRQFSNSRSEMNVSTLELGDSALYLCASGEAAGGGNEQFFGPGTRLTVL.

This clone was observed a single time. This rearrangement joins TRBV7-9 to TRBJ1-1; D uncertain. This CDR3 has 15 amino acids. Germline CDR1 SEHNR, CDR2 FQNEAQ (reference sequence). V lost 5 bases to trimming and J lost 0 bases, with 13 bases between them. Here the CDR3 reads CASSPLRLMNTEAFF. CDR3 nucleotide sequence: TGTGCCAGCAGCCCCCTCAGGCTCATGAACACTGAAGCTTTCTTT.

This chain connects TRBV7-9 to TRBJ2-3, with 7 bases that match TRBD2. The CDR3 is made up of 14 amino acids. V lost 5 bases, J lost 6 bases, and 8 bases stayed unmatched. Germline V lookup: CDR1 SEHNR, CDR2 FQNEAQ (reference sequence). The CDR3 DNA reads TGTGCCAGCAGCCCAACCTCCGGGGGGGATACGCAGTATTTT. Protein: CASSPTSGGDTQYF.

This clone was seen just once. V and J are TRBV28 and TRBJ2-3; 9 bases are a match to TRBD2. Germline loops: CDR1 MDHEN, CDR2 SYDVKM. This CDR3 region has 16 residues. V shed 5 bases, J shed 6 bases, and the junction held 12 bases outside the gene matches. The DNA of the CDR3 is TGTGCCAGCAGTCCCGCCAGCGCTAGCGGGGTCGATACGCAGTATTTT. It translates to CASSPASASGVDTQYF. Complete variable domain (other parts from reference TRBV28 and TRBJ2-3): DVKVTQSSRYLVKRTGEKVFLECVQDMDHENMFWYRQDPGLGLRLIYFSYDVKMKEKGDIPEGYSVSREKKERFSLILESASTNQTSMYLCASSPASASGVDTQYFGPGTRLTVL.

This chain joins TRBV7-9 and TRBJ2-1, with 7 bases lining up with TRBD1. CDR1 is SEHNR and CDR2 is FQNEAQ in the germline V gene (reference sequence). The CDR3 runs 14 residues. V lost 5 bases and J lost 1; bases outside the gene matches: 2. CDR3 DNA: TGTGCCAGCAGCGTGACAGGGTCCTACAATGAGCAGTTCTTC. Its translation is CASSVTGSYNEQFF.

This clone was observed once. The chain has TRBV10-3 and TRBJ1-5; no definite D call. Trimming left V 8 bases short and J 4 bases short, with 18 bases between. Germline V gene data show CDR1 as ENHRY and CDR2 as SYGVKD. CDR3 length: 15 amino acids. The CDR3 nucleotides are TGTGCCATCTCTAGCAGCGAGGGAAGGAATCAGCCCCAGCATTTT. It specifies CAISSSEGRNQPQHF.

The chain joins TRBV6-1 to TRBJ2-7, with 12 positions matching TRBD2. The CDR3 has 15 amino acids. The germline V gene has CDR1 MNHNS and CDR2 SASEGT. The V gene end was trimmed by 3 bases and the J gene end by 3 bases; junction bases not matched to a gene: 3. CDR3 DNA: TGTGCCAGCAGTGACTGGACTAGCGGGGACTACGAGCAGTACTTC. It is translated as CASSDWTSGDYEQYF.

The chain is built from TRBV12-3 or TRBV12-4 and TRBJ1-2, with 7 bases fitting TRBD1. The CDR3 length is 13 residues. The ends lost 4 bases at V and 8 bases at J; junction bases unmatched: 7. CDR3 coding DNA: TGTGCCAGCAGTTCGCAGGGGGTTATCGGCTACACCTTC. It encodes CASSSQGVIGYTF.

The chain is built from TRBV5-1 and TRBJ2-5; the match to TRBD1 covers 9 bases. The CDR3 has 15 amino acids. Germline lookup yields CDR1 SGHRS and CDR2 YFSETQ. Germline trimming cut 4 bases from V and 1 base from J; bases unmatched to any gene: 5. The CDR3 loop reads CASSRGTGLQETQYF. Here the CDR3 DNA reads TGCGCCAGCAGCAGGGGGACAGGGCTCCAAGAGACCCAGTACTTC.

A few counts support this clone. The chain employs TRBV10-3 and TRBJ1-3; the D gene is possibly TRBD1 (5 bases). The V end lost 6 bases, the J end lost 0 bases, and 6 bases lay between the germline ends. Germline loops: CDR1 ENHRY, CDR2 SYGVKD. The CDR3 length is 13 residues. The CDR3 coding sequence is TGTGCCATCAGGGGGGGCTCTGGAAACACCATATATTTT. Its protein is CAIRGGSGNTIYF.

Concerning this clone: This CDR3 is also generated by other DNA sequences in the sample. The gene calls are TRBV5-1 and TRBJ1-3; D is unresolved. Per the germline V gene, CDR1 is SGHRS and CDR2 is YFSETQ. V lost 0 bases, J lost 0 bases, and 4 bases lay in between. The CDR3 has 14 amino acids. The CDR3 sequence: CASSLGSSGNTIYF. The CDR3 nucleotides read TGCGCCAGCAGCTTGGGGAGCTCTGGAAACACCATATATTTT.

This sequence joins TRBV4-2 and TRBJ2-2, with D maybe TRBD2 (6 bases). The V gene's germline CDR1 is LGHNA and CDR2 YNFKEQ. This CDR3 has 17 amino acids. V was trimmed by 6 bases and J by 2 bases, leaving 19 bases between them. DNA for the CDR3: TGTGCCAGCAGGTGGGCTCTGGGGGGAGGTAACACCGGGGAGCTGTTTTTT. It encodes CASRWALGGGNTGELFF.